The next 7 T cell receptor beta chains were all read from a single sample in a study of molecular identifiers for immune sequencing clone quantification. TCRdb independently ran MiXCR on the PCR reads; one entry per CDR3 protein. The sample contains over 550,000 distinct CDR3 sequences, about 25% of which appear only once. Sequences were obtained from naive CD8+ T cells from blood, with Jurkat cell RNA spiked in. Noted subset: FACS-sorted CD8+CD4-CCR7+CD45RA+ naive T cells. All receptors come from a human donor in good health. Some libraries in this study had Jurkat cell RNA spiked in.

This clonotype was recorded a few times. The V gene is TRBV7-9, the J gene TRBJ2-7, with D maybe TRBD1 (6 bases). V was clipped by 5 bases and J by 0 bases, with 14 bases between them. Germline assignment: CDR1 SEHNR and CDR2 FQNEAQ (reference sequence). The CDR3 is 15 amino acids. The CDR3 sequence is CASSETGQSSYEQYF. For the CDR3, the DNA is TGTGCCAGCAGCGAGACAGGTCAAAGCTCCTACGAGCAGTACTTC.

The chain is built from TRBV12-5 and TRBJ2-7, with TRBD2 matching 12 bases. The germline V gene has CDR1 LGHNT and CDR2 FRNRAP. The J segment lost 2 bases and the V segment lost 2 bases, leaving 10 bases of the junction unmatched. The CDR3 covers 18 residues. CDR3 in DNA: TGTGCTAGTGGTTTGATCACTAGCGGGAGGTTCCTAACCTACGAGCAGTACTTC. Its protein is CASGLITSGRFLTYEQYF.

The J gene is TRBJ2-7, the V gene TRBV4-3; 8 bases line up with TRBD1. Per germline, CDR1 LGHNA and CDR2 YSLEER. This CDR3 is 15 amino acids long. V gave up 2 bases and J gave up 4 bases; unmatched junction bases: 7. DNA for the CDR3: TGCGCCAGCAGCCAACTGACAGGGGAGCGGTACGAGCAGTACTTC. Translated, it gives CASSQLTGERYEQYF.

To note about this clonotype: A single base separates this from a much larger clone, so it may be a read error. The CDR3 protein is CASSSGQGKVETFF. DNA for the CDR3: TGTGCCAGCAGCTCCGGACAGGGAAAAGTTGAAACTTTCTTT. The gene calls are TRBV7-3 and TRBJ1-1; 8 positions match TRBD1. The CDR3 sequence is 14 residues long. Germline V gene data show CDR1 as SGHTA and CDR2 as FQGTGA. The full variable domain, rest sourced from reference TRBV7-3 and TRBJ1-1, is GAGVSQTPSNKVTEKGKYVELRCDPISGHTALYWYRQSLGQGPEFLIYFQGTGAADDSGLPNDRFFAVRPEGSVSTLKIQRTERGDSAVYLCASSSGQGKVETFFGQGTRLTVV.

The table lists this clonotype with a few counts. The chain couples TRBV27 to TRBJ2-3, with D perhaps matching TRBD1 or TRBD2 (5 bases each). With 8 bases removed from V and 2 bases from J, the gap between germline ends came to 20 bases. The length of the CDR3 is 16 residues. Germline V lookup: CDR1 MNHEY, CDR2 SMNVEV (reference sequence). The CDR3 loop reads CASRYGGVTYTDTQYF. The CDR3 coding sequence is TGTGCCAGCCGATATGGGGGAGTGACCTACACAGATACGCAGTATTTT.

This clonotype has more than one count but fewer than ten. The rearrangement uses TRBV4-1 and TRBJ2-5; 9 bases map to TRBD2. The CDR3 runs 16 residues. Germline V lookup: CDR1 MGHRA, CDR2 YSYEKL. Unmatched junction bases numbered 10, after V lost 3 bases and J lost 5 bases. This chain's CDR3 is CASSHGTSRGGETQYF. The CDR3 DNA reads as TGCGCCAGCAGCCACGGGACTAGCAGGGGTGGTGAGACCCAGTACTTC.

This clonotype occurred a few times. The V gene is TRBV25-1, the J gene TRBJ1-2; unclear D gene. This CDR3 contains 14 residues. Trimming shortened V by 0 bases and J by 3 bases, and 8 bases separated the two germline ends. CDR1 and CDR2 (germline): MGHDK, SYGVNS. In DNA form, the CDR3 reads TGTGCCAGCAGTGAATATAGTCCAGACTATGGCTACACCTTC. Its protein product is CASSEYSPDYGYTF.